The 17 T cell receptor beta chains in this list originate from one sample, sequenced in a study of blood T cells in healthy people across ages. Primers used in a second PCR of roughly 6 to 12 cycles were a sample-barcoded 5' primer and a J-beta primer mix. One entry per CDR3 protein, called by TCRdb with MiXCR from the 5' RACE reads. The table lists a few hundred thousand distinct CDR3 sequences, about 27% of them singletons. In addition, the sample was reused for a study of T cells of mothers and their children.

The specimen sequenced was blood. The receptors originated from a boy younger than 10 in good health.

The chain combines TRBV24-1 with TRBJ2-1; D unresolved. The V end lost 5 bases, the J end lost 5 bases, and 6 bases lay between the germline ends. The germline gives CDR1 KGHDR, CDR2 SFDVKD. The CDR3 extends over 12 amino acids. The CDR3 sequence is CATSGRDNEQFF. The CDR3 nucleotides are TGTGCCACCAGTGGCCGCGACAATGAGCAGTTCTTC.

The chain links TRBV19 to TRBJ1-1; tentatively, D is TRBD1 (6 bases). V lost 5 bases and J lost 1, with 17 bases in between. The CDR3 has 16 amino acids. CDR1 and CDR2 (germline): LNHDA, SQIVND (reference sequence). CDR3 nucleotides: TGTGCCAGTAGTCCCTTTGGGAGGGGGACGAACACTGAAGCTTTCTTT. As protein: CASSPFGRGTNTEAFF.

This clonotype was found a few times. V gene TRBV9 combines with J gene TRBJ2-5, with 10 bases identical to TRBD2. After removal of 0 bases from V and 4 bases from J, the junction contained 3 bases not matched to a gene. Germline values: CDR1 SGDLS, CDR2 YYNGEE. The CDR3 spans 15 residues. The CDR3 is CASSVASGGRETQYF. The CDR3 DNA reads TGTGCCAGCAGCGTAGCTAGCGGGGGACGAGAGACCCAGTACTTC.

This clonotype occurred a few times. The chain is built from TRBV7-9 and TRBJ1-6; D is perhaps TRBD1 (6 bases). The V and J ends lost 5 bases and 9 bases respectively, with 14 bases between them. The CDR3 has 14 residues. Per germline, CDR1 SEHNR and CDR2 FQNEAQ (reference sequence). Here the CDR3 DNA reads TGTGCCAGCAGCCTCAGGGAAGGGGGTTCACCCCTCCACTTT. Protein sequence: CASSLREGGSPLHF.

This chain uses TRBV12-3 or TRBV12-4 with TRBJ1-2; no clear D. CDR3 length: 14 amino acids. V lost 7 bases to trimming and J lost 4 bases, with 16 bases between them. The CDR3 coding sequence is TGTGCCAGCACTTCAAGGCCGAACAGCTATGGCTACACCTTC. Translated, it gives CASTSRPNSYGYTF.

This clonotype was picked up many times. V usage is TRBV15 and J usage is TRBJ2-1, with TRBD1 matching over 10 bases. This CDR3 spans 16 amino acids. With V trimmed by 3 bases and J by 4 bases, 6 bases remained unmatched. Looked up from germline, CDR1 is LNHNV and CDR2 is YYDKDF (reference sequence). The CDR3 spells CATSSDGQGGYNEQFF. CDR3 DNA: TGTGCCACCAGCAGCGACGGACAGGGGGGATACAATGAGCAGTTCTTC.

The chain couples TRBV12-3 or TRBV12-4 to TRBJ1-1, with TRBD1 identical over 12 bases. V was clipped by 6 bases and J by 3 bases; unmatched bases: 8. The CDR3 has 16 residues. This CDR3 reads CASREGQGARHTEAFF. The CDR3 DNA sequence: TGTGCCAGCAGAGAGGGACAGGGGGCGCGTCACACTGAAGCTTTCTTT.

This clonotype was counted only a few times. This chain joins TRBV5-1 and TRBJ1-4; D is possibly TRBD1 (6 bases). Germline assignment: CDR1 SGHRS and CDR2 YFSETQ. V was clipped by 2 bases and J by 8 bases, with 13 bases between them. The CDR3 is made up of 14 amino acids. Written as DNA, the CDR3 is TGCGCCAGCAGCTTAGGACAGACGGGAGAAAAACTGTTTTTT. Protein product: CASSLGQTGEKLFF. The whole variable domain, remainder taken from reference TRBV5-1 and TRBJ1-4, is KAGVTQTPRYLIKTRGQQVTLSCSPISGHRSVSWYQQTPGQGLQFLFEYFSETQRNKGNFPGRFSGRQFSNSRSEMNVSTLELGDSALYLCASSLGQTGEKLFFGSGTQLSVL.

This clonotype was observed a handful of times. This chain connects TRBV29-1 to TRBJ1-2; TRBD1 is a possible D gene (6 bases). Germline V gives CDR1 SQVTM, CDR2 ANQGSEA. Deletions cut 7 bases from V and 3 bases from J, with 15 bases between. The CDR3 contains 13 residues. The DNA for the CDR3 is TGCAGCGCCCTGAACAGGGACGACTATGGCTACACCTTC. It specifies CSALNRDDYGYTF. The full variable domain, completed using reference TRBV29-1 and TRBJ1-2, is SAVISQKPSRDICQRGTSLTIQCQVDSQVTMMFWYRQQPGQSLTLIATANQGSEATYESGFVIDKFPISRPNLTFSTLTVSNMSPEDSSIYLCSALNRDDYGYTFGSGTRLTVV.

The V and J genes are TRBV10-3 and TRBJ1-2; D remains unclear. The germline gives CDR1 ENHRY, CDR2 SYGVKD. There are 13 residues in the CDR3. V was trimmed by 4 bases and J by 2 bases, leaving 8 bases between them. CDR3 coding DNA: TGTGCCATCAGTGTACCGGGGAACTATGGCTACACCTTC. Translated: CAISVPGNYGYTF.

This clonotype was detected only a few times. The gene calls are TRBV12-3 or TRBV12-4 and TRBJ1-1; D not resolved. The CDR3 spans 14 residues. Deletions cut 4 bases from V and 1 base from J, with 10 bases between. CDR3 protein: CASSSLTPNTEAFF. For the CDR3, the DNA is TGTGCCAGCAGTTCTCTGACACCGAACACTGAAGCTTTCTTT.

This sequence joins TRBV5-1 and TRBJ2-7; TRBD1 agrees at 8 bases. This CDR3 has 14 amino acids. CDR1 and CDR2 (germline): SGHRS, YFSETQ. Germline trimming cut 0 bases from V and 4 bases from J; bases unmatched to any gene: 3. CDR3 residues: CASSLDGQGYEQYF. The CDR3 nucleotides read TGCGCCAGCAGCTTGGACGGACAGGGATACGAGCAGTACTTC.

The chain couples TRBV30 to TRBJ1-4, with D uncertain. The length of the CDR3 is 14 residues. Germline assignment: CDR1 GTSNPN and CDR2 SVGIG (reference sequence). V was trimmed by 0 bases and J by 2 bases, leaving 7 bases between them. The CDR3 DNA is TGTGCCTGGAGTGTAGTGTCCACTAATGAAAAACTGTTTTTT. Translating gives CAWSVVSTNEKLFF. Supplemented by reference TRBV30 and TRBJ1-4, the full variable domain reads SQTIHQWPATLVQPVGSPLSLECTVEGTSNPNLYWYRQAAGRGLQLLFYSVGIGQISSEVPQNLSASRPQDRQFILSSKKLLLSDSGFYLCAWSVVSTNEKLFFGSGTQLSVL.

V usage is TRBV20-1 and J usage is TRBJ2-3, with unresolved D. Trimming removed 6 bases at V and 5 bases at J, with 9 bases between. This CDR3 is built from 11 residues. Germline V gives CDR1 DFQATT, CDR2 SNEGSKA (reference sequence). The CDR3 sequence is CSALLRDTQYF. CDR3 in DNA: TGCAGTGCATTACTTAGAGATACGCAGTATTTT.

This clonotype was detected only a few times. The CDR3 loop is CASSLPYEENIQYF. The CDR3 DNA reads TGTGCCAGCAGTTTACCCTACGAGGAAAACATTCAGTACTTC. V gene TRBV12-3 or TRBV12-4 combines with J gene TRBJ2-4; D not certain. The CDR3 extends over 14 amino acids. Trimming stripped 2 bases from V and 5 bases from J, with 10 bases between.

The rearrangement joins TRBV5-1 to TRBJ1-5; 9 positions match TRBD1. Germline trimming cut 0 bases from V and 7 bases from J; bases unmatched to any gene: 2. Looked up from germline, CDR1 is SGHRS and CDR2 is YFSETQ. CDR3 length: 14 amino acids. The chain's CDR3 is CASSLATGGQPQHF. The CDR3 bases are TGCGCCAGCAGCTTGGCGACAGGGGGACAGCCCCAGCATTTT. Full variable domain (missing parts from reference TRBV5-1 and TRBJ1-5): KAGVTQTPRYLIKTRGQQVTLSCSPISGHRSVSWYQQTPGQGLQFLFEYFSETQRNKGNFPGRFSGRQFSNSRSEMNVSTLELGDSALYLCASSLATGGQPQHFGDGTRLSIL.

The chain couples TRBV29-1 to TRBJ2-5; TRBD1 aligns across 10 bases. J gave up 5 bases and V 3 bases, and 9 bases lay outside the gene matches. The CDR3 is 15 amino acids. CDR1 is SQVTM and CDR2 is ANQGSEA in the germline V gene. The CDR3 DNA reads TGCAGCGTTGACGGACTGGGACAGGGGACCGAGACCCAGTACTTC. Its translation is CSVDGLGQGTETQYF.